This entry is about one TCR beta chain. Its specificity is not known. Donor samples were obtained from healthy Caucasian individuals from Russia, aged 6 to 90. Researchers report isolating at least 6.5 million PBMCs per sample. Next came a second PCR, run for about 6 to 11 cycles, which used a sample-barcoded 5' primer along with a J-beta primer mix. TCRdb recomputed calls from the 5' RACE reads with MiXCR, one row per CDR3 protein. The sample lists around 1,100,000 distinct CDR3 sequences, more than 30% seen once, with roughly 13% in the top ten. This entry is derived from a study of blood T cells in healthy people across ages. Looking at the study overall: Per two T cells, about one barcoded beta molecule was captured through template switching.

Points from the study as a whole: CMV status of donors was unknown, possibly confounding expanded clonotype changes.

Trimming removed 3 bases at V and 3 bases at J, with 15 bases between. The CDR3 is 14 amino acids. CDR1 DFQATT and CDR2 SNEGSKA come from the germline V gene (reference sequence). The chain carries TRBV20-1 and TRBJ2-7; maybe TRBD2 (7 bases). The TCR comes from a young man in good health. Material: blood. The chain's CDR3 is CSASRGAGLYEQYF. The CDR3 bases are TGCAGTGCTAGCCGGGGGGCCGGCCTCTACGAGCAGTACTTC.